The T cell receptor beta chain under discussion was sequenced for a study of blood T cell repertoires in COVID-19. Study as a whole: Whether acute or convalescent, the COVID-19 samples came from the United States, Italy and Spain. Sample material is recorded as cDNA or gDNA derived from T cells, B-cell-depleted T cells, or PBMCs.

Only one count was recorded for this clone. Per the original methods: Reference gene primer amplification in the assay estimated nucleated cell counts. Clones were read by immunoSEQ multiplex PCR, and TCRdb kept only the in-frame ones, dropping some. V and J calls plus clone size are reproduced from that table; the DNA served to infer D and trimming. The table records about 160,000 clones, about 83% of them present only once. V gave up 1 base and J gave up 5 bases, with 12 bases separating them. Looked up from germline, CDR1 is MNHEY and CDR2 is SVGEGT. The CDR3 consists of 14 residues. The sequenced material came from peripheral blood. The gene calls are TRBV6-2 or TRBV6-3 and TRBJ2-7; D perhaps matches TRBD2 (6 bases). The TCR comes from a man aged 55 to 70 with acute or convalescent COVID-19. In DNA form, the CDR3 reads TGTGCCAGCAGTTACTTTCCTGGCGGGGACGAGCAGTACTTC. Translating gives CASSYFPGGDEQYF.